This paragraph reports one TCR beta chain. The clone's antigen remains unknown. Per-base qualities were not stored, and no clone one base away is much larger. This record belongs to a study of PD-1 blockade in classical Hodgkin lymphoma (TCRdb year 2020). A note on the overall study: Nivolumab dosing was 3 mg/kg intravenously every 2 weeks, continuing until either disease progression or unacceptable toxicity. A peripheral blood immune signature of response to PD-1 blockade in classical Hodgkin lymphoma was defined using TCR beta sequencing and CyTOF.

CDR1 and CDR2 were assigned from the germline V gene as MNHNS and SASEGT. V sheds 1 base and J sheds 3 bases, leaving 10 bases between their ends. The CDR3 starts with the cysteine, ends with the phenylalanine, and has 16 residues. Only the CDR3 portion is preserved as DNA: 48 bases, with reading frame beginning at the first base. Findings and caveats that apply to the study as a whole: Diversity was lower in patients who began nivolumab less than 1 year after ASCT, so these patients were left out of later analyses to avoid confounding by immune reconstitution. The study was restricted to a single clinical trial cohort, and the causes of repertoire differences, possibly disease activity or prior therapy, were left undefined. A significant rise by C4D1 was seen in CD4+ but not CD8+ TCR diversity (p=0.0027 vs p=0.16), with the rise being most apparent in complete responders (p=0.02). Trial patients achieving complete response had baseline diversity similar to newly diagnosed patients, whereas partial responders and progressors had significantly lower diversity. Baseline TCR diversity was reported as lower in newly diagnosed patients than in healthy donors, and lower still in relapsed/refractory patients.

The Qiagen DNeasy kit was used to extract genomic DNA from unsorted PBMCs and from the negatively selected CD4+ and CD8+ fractions. TCR beta CDR3 regions were amplified by immunoSEQ multiplex PCR using primers annealing to V and J segments. Amplification bias was minimized using a synthetic immune receptor repertoire, and residual bias was removed computationally after sequencing. Per the source publication's procedure: Custom Python scripts were used to quantify repertoire diversity as the Shannon entropy index. The unsorted, CD4+ and CD8+ repertoires were each analyzed separately, with the exception of combined analyses, where CD4+ and CD8+ sequences were merged in silico. A clone was considered expanded if an increase in frequency of at least 2-fold after treatment relative to C1D1 was found, and a pseudocount of 0.5 was applied to clones undetected at baseline. Clones with 0 or 1 copy at C1D1 were classified as singleton clones, and clones with 2 or more copies were classified as non-singleton clones. By matching protein sequences in sorted samples from the same patient, clones expanded in unsorted samples were annotated as CD4+, CD8+ or unknown. Wilcoxon tests on paired samples were used to test changes in diversity from C1D1 to C4D1. As stored in TCRdb, this immuneACCESS dataset retains in-frame rearrangements with V and J assigned. A fraction of the clones does not appear; measured against another copy, unresolved V genes explain less than half of the discrepancy, and the remainder lacks a known reason. Clonal size and the V and J genes are those of that table, whereas D and trimming came from the DNA. This sample has 20,000 to 25,000 clones in its table, and approximately 70% of those were observed once. The ten largest clonotypes hold around 1.2% of the sample.

Sample time point, as interpreted from the label and publication: cycle 4 day 1 (C4D1), after 6 weeks of nivolumab. Every trial patient had relapsed following autologous stem cell transplantation, and prior brentuximab vedotin exposure was what differed among cohorts A, B and C. A Miltenyi CD4+ T cell isolation kit was used for magnetic negative selection to purify CD4+ T cells from thawed PBMCs. A total of 50 to 70 patients with relapsed/refractory classical Hodgkin lymphoma made up the trial cohort, and each patient's best overall response was complete response, partial response or progressive disease. Trial patients were treated with single-agent nivolumab in the multi-cohort phase II CheckMate 205 trial. An independent review committee assessed best overall response by applying the 2007 International Working Group response criteria. Trial PBMCs were collected immediately before nivolumab initiation (C1D1) and during therapy at cycle 2 day 1 and cycle 4 day 1. Peripheral blood was collected in 8 mL Vacutainer Cell Preparation Tubes, from which PBMCs were isolated by centrifugation and then cryopreserved. Purified CD4+ and CD8+ fractions were prepared only for cases where an additional PBMC sample was available. Magnetically labelled cells were removed on LS columns in a quadroMACS separator, and the flow-through was retained as the purified fraction.

This clonotype was obtained from a human donor with classical Hodgkin lymphoma. Sequenced material: CD4+ T cells from blood, taken before the fourth cycle of nivolumab. The V and J genes are TRBV6-1 and TRBJ1-6, with the D gene too uncertain to name. Read as DNA, the sequence is TGTGCCAGCAGTGAAGGGGAGGGCAGCTATAATTCACCCCTCCACTTT. Translated, this is CASSEGEGSYNSPLHF.